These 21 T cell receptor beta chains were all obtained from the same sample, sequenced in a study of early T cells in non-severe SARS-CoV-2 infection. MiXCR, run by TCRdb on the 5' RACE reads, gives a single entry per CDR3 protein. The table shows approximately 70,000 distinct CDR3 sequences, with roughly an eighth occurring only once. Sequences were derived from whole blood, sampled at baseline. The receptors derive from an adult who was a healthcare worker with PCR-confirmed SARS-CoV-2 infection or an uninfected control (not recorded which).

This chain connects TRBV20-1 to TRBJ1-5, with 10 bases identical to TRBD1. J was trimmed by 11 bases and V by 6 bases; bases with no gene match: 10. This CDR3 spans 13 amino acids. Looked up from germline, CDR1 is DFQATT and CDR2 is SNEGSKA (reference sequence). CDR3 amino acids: CSATGQGDLAQHF. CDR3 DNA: TGCAGTGCAACTGGACAGGGGGATTTGGCCCAGCATTTT.

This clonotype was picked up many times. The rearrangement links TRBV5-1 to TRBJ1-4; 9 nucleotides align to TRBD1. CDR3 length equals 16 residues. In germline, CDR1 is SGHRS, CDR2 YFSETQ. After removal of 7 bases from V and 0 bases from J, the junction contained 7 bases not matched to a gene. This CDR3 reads CASGRGQGPTNEKLFF. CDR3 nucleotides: TGCGCCAGCGGGAGGGGACAGGGACCAACTAATGAAAAACTGTTTTTT. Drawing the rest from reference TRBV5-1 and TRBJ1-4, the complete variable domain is KAGVTQTPRYLIKTRGQQVTLSCSPISGHRSVSWYQQTPGQGLQFLFEYFSETQRNKGNFPGRFSGRQFSNSRSEMNVSTLELGDSALYLCASGRGQGPTNEKLFFGSGTQLSVL.

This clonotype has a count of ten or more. CDR3: CSVGGRAVETQYF. The CDR3, as DNA: TGCAGCGTTGGAGGGAGGGCAGTGGAGACCCAGTACTTC. The chain joins TRBV29-1 to TRBJ2-5; TRBD2 matches at 7 bases. V shed 4 bases, J shed 5 bases, and the junction held 7 bases outside the gene matches. The germline V gene encodes CDR1 SQVTM and CDR2 ANQGSEA. The CDR3 has 13 amino acids.

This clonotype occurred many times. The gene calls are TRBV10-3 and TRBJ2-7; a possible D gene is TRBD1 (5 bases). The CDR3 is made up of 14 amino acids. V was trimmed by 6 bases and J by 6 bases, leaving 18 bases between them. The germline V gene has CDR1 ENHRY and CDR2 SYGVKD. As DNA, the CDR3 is TGTGCCATCAGAAAGACAGAACCCCAAACCGAGCAGTACTTC. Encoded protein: CAIRKTEPQTEQYF.

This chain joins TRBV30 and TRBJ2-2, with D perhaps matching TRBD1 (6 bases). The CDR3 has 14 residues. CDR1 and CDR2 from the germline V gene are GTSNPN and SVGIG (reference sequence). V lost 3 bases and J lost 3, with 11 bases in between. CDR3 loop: CAWRRAGDTGELFF. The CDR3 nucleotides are TGTGCCTGGAGAAGGGCAGGGGACACCGGGGAGCTGTTTTTT.

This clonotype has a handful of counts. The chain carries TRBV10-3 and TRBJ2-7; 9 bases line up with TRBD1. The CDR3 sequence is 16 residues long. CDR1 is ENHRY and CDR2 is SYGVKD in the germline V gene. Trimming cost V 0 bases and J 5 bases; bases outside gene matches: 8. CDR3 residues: CAISESRDRVSDEQYF. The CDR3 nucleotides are TGTGCCATCAGTGAGTCGAGGGACAGGGTATCGGACGAGCAGTACTTC.

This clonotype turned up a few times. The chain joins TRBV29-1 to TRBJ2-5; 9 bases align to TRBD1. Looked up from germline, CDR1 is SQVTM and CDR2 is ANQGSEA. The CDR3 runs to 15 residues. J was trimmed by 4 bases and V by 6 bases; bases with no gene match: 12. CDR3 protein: CSVAPYRGQLETQYF. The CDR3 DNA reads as TGCAGCGTCGCACCCTACAGGGGGCAATTAGAGACCCAGTACTTC.

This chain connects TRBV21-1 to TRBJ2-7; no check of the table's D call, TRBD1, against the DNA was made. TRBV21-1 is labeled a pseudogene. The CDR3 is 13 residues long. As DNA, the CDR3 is TGTGCCAGCAGCCACCGGACTTTAAGGGGGCAGTACTTC. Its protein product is CASSHRTLRGQYF.

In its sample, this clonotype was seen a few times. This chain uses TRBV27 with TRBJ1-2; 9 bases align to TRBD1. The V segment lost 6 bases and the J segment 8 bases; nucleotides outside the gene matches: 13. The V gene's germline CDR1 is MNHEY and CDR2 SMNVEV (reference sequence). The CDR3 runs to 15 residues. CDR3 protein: CASSRRDRAGKGYTF. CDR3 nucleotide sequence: TGTGCCAGCAGCCGCCGGGACAGGGCGGGGAAGGGCTACACCTTC.

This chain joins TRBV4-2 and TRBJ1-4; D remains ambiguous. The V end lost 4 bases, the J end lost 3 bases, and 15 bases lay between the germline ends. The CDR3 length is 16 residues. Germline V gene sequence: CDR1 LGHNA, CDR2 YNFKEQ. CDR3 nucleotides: TGTGCCAGCAGCCCAAGATTATCTGTTTCTAATGAAAAACTGTTTTTT. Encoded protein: CASSPRLSVSNEKLFF.

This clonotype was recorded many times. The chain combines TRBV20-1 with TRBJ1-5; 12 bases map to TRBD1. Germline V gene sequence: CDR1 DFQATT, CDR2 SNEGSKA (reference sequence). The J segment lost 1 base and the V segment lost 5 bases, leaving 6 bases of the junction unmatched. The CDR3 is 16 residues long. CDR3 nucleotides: TGCAGTGCTGGGGACAGGGGGCGCGCAAGCAATCAGCCCCAGCATTTT. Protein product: CSAGDRGRASNQPQHF.

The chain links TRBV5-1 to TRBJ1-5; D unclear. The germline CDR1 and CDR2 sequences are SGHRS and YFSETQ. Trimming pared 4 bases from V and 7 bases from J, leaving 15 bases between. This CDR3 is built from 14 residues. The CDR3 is CASSPGQPEQPQHF. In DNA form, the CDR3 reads TGCGCCAGCAGCCCCGGGCAGCCCGAGCAGCCCCAGCATTTT.

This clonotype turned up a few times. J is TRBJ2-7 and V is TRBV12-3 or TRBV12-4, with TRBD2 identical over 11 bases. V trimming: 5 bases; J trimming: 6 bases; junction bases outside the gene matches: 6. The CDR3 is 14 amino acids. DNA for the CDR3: TGTGCCAGCAGTCTTAGCGGGGGGGCGTCCGAGCAGTACTTC. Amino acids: CASSLSGGASEQYF.

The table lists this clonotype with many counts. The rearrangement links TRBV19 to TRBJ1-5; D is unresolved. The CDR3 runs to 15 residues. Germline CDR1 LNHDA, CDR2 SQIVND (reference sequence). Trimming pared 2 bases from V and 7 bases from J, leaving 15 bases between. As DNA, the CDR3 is TGTGCCAGTAGTATATTCCTGGAAAGCCGACAGCCCCAGCATTTT. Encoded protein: CASSIFLESRQPQHF.

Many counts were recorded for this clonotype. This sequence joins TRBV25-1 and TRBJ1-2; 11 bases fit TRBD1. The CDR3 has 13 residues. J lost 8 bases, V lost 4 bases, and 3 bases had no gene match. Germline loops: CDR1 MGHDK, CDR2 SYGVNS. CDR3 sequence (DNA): TGTGCCAGCAGTGGGGGACAGGGGGTAGGCTACACCTTC. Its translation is CASSGGQGVGYTF.

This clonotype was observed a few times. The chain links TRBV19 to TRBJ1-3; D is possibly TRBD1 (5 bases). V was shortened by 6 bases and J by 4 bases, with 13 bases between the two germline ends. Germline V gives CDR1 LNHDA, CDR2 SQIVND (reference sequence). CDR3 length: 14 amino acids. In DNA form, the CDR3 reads TGTGCCAGTAGAGACGGGACTTGGGGAAACACCATATATTTT. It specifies CASRDGTWGNTIYF.

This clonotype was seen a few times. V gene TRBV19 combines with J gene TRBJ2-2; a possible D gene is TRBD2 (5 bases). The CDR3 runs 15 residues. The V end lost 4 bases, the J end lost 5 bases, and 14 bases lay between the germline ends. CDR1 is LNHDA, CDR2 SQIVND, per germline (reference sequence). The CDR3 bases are TGTGCCAGTAGTAGCTCCCCGGGAAAAACCGGGGAGCTGTTTTTT. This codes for CASSSSPGKTGELFF.

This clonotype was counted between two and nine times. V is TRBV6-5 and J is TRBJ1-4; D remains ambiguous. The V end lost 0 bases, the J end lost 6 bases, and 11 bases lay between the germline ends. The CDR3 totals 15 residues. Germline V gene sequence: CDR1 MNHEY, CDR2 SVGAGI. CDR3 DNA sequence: TGTGCCAGCAGTTACTCGTGGCAGGCCGATGAAAAACTGTTTTTT. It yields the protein CASSYSWQADEKLFF.

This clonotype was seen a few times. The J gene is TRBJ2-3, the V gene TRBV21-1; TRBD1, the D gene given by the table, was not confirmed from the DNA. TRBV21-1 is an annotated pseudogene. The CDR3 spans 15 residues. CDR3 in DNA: TGTGCCAGCACCCGGGGGTGCAGACGCACAGATACGCAGTATTTT. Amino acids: CASTRGCRRTDTQYF.

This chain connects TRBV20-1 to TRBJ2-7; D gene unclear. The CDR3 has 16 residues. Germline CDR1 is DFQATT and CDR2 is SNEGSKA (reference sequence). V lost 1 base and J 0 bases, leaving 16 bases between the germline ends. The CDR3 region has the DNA TGCAGTGCTAGAGGCGCGCTGGGATCTTTCTCCTACGAGCAGTACTTC. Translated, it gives CSARGALGSFSYEQYF.

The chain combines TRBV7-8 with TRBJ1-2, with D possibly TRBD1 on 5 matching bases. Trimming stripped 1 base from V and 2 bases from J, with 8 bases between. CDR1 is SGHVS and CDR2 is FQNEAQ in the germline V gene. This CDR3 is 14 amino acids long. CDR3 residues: CASSLGQTNYGYTF. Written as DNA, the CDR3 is TGTGCCAGCAGCTTAGGACAGACAAACTATGGCTACACCTTC. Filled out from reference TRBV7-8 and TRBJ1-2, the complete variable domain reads GAGVSQSPRYKVAKRGQDVALRCDPISGHVSLFWYQQALGQGPEFLTYFQNEAQLDKSGLPSDRFFAERPEGSVSTLKIQRTQQEDSAVYLCASSLGQTNYGYTFGSGTRLTVV.